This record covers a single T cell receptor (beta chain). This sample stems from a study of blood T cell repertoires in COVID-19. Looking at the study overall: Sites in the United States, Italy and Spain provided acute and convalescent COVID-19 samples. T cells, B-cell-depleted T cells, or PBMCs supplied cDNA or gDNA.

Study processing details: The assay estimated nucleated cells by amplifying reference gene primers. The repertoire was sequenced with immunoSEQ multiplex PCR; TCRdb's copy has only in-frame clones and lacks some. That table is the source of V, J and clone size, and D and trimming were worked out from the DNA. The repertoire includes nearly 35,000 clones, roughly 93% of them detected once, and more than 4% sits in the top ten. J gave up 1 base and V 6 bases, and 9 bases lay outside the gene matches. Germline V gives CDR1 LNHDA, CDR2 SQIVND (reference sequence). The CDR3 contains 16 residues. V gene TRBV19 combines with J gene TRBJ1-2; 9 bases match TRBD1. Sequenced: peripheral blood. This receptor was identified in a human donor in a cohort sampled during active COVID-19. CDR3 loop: CASRMDRGGNNYGYTF. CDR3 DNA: TGTGCCAGTAGAATGGACAGGGGCGGAAATAACTATGGCTACACCTTC.